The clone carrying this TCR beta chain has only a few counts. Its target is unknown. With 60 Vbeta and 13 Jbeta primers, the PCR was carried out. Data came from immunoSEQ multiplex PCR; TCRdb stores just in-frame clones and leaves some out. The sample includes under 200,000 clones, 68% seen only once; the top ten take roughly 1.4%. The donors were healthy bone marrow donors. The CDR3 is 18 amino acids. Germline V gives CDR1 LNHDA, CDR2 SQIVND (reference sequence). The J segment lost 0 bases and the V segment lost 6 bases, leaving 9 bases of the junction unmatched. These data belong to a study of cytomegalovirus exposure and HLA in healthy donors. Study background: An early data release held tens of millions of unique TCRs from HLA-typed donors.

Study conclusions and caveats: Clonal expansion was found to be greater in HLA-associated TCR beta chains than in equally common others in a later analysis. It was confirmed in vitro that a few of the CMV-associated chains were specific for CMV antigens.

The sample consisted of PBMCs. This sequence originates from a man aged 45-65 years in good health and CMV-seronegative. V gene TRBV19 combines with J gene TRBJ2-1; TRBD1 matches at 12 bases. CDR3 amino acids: CASRGTGGPGSSYNEQFF. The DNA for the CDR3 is TGTGCCAGTAGGGGGACAGGGGGCCCAGGGAGCTCCTACAATGAGCAGTTCTTC. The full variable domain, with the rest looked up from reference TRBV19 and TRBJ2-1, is DGGITQSPKYLFRKEGQNVTLSCEQNLNHDAMYWYRQDPGQGLRLIYYSQIVNDFQKGDIAEGYSVSREKKESFPLTVTSAQKNPTAFYLCASRGTGGPGSSYNEQFFGPGTRLTVL.